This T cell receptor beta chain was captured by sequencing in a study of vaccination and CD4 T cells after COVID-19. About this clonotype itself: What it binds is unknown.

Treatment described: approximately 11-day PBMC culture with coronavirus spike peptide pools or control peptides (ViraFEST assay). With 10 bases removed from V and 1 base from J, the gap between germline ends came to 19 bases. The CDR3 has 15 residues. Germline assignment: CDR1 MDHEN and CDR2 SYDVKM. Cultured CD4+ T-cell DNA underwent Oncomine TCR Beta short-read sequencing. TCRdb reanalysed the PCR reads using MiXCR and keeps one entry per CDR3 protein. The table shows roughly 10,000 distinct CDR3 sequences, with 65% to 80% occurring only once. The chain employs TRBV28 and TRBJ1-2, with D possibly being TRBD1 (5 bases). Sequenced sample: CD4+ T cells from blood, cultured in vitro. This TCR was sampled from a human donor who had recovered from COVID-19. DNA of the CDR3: TGTGCCATTCCAAACCGGGGACGGAGTAACTATGGCTACACCTTC. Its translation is CAIPNRGRSNYGYTF.